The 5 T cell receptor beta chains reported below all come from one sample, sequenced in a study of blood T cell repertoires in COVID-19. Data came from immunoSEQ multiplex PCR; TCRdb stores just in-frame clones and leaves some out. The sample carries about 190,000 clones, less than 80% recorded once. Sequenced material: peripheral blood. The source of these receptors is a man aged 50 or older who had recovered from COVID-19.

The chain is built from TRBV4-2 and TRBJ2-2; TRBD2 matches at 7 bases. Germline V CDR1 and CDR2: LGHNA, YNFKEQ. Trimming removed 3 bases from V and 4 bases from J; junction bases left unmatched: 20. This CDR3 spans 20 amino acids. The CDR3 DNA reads TGTGCCAGCAGCCAGAGGCCAGTCCTTAGGCGGGAGTCGGGCACCGGGGAGCTGTTTTTT. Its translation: CASSQRPVLRRESGTGELFF.

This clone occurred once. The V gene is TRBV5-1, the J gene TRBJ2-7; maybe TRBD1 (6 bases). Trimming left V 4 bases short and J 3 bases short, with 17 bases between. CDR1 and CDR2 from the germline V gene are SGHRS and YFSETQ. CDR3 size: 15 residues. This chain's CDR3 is CASSGKTQGLYEQYF. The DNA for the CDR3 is TGCGCCAGCAGCGGGAAAACACAGGGCCTCTACGAGCAGTACTTC. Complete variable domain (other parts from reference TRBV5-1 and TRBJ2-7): KAGVTQTPRYLIKTRGQQVTLSCSPISGHRSVSWYQQTPGQGLQFLFEYFSETQRNKGNFPGRFSGRQFSNSRSEMNVSTLELGDSALYLCASSGKTQGLYEQYFGPGTRLTVT.

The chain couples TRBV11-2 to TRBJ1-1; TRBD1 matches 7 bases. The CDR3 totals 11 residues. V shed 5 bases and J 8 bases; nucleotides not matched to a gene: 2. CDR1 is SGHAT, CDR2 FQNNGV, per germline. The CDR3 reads CASSLDREAFF. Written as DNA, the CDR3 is TGTGCCAGCAGCCTGGACAGGGAAGCTTTCTTT.

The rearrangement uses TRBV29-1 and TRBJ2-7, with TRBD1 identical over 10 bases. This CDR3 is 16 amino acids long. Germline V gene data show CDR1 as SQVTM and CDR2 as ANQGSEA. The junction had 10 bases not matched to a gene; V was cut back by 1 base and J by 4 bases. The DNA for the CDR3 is TGCAGCGTTGAAGCCGCGTGGGGGGACAGGGGTTACGAGCAGTACTTC. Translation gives CSVEAAWGDRGYEQYF.

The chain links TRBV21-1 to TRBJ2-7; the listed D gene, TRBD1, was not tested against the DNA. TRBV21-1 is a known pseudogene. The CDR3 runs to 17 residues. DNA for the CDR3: TGTGCCAGCAGCAAAAAAGGACAGCTCCCGAAAAGTTACGAGCAGTACTTC. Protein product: CASSKKGQLPKSYEQYF.